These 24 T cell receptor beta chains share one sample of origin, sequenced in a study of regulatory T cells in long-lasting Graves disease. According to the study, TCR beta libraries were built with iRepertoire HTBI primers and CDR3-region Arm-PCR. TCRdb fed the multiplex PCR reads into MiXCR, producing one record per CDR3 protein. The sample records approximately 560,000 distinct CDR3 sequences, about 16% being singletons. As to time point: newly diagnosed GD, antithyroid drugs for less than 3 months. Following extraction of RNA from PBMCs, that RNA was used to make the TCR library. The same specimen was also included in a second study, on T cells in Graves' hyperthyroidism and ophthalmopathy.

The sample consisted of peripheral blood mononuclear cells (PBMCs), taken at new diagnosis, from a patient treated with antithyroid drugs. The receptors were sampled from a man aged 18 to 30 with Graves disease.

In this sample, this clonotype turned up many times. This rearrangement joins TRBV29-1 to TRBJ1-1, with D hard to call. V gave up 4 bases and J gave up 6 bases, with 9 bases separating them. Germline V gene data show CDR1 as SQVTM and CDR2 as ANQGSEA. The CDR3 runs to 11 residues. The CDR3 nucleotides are TGCAGCGTTGTCCTCGTTGCTGAAGCTTTCTTT. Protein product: CSVVLVAEAFF. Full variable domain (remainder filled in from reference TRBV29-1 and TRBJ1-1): SAVISQKPSRDICQRGTSLTIQCQVDSQVTMMFWYRQQPGQSLTLIATANQGSEATYESGFVIDKFPISRPNLTFSTLTVSNMSPEDSSIYLCSVVLVAEAFFGQGTRLTVV.

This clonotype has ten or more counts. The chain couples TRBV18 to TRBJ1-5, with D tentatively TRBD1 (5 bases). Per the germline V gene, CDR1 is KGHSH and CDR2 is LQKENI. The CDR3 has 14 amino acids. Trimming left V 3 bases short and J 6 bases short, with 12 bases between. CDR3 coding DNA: TGTGCCAGCTCACCTCAGGGTCGCGGTCAGCCCCAGCATTTT. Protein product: CASSPQGRGQPQHF. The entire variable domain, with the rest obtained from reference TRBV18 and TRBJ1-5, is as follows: NAGVMQNPRHLVRRRGQEARLRCSPMKGHSHVYWYRQLPEEGLKFMVYLQKENIIDESGMPKERFSAEFPKEGPSILRIQQVVRGDSAAYFCASSPQGRGQPQHFGDGTRLSIL.

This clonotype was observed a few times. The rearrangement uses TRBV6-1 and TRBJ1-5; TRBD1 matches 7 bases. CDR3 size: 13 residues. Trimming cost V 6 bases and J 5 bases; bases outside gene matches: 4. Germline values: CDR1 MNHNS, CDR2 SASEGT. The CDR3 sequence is CASRGQTYQPQHF. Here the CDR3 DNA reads TGTGCCAGCAGGGGACAGACATATCAGCCCCAGCATTTT.

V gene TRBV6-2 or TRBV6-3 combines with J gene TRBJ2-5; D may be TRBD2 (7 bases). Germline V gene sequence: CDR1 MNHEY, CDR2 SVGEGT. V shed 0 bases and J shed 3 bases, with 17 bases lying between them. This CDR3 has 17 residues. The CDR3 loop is CASSYSPRGAWKETQYF. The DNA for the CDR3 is TGTGCCAGCAGTTACTCACCCCGGGGGGCGTGGAAAGAGACCCAGTACTTC.

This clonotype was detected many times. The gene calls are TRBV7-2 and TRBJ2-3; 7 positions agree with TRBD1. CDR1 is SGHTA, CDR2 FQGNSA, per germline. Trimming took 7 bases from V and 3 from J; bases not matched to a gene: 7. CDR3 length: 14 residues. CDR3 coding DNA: TGTGCCAGCATCCGGACAGGTGGGACAGATACGCAGTATTTT. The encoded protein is CASIRTGGTDTQYF.

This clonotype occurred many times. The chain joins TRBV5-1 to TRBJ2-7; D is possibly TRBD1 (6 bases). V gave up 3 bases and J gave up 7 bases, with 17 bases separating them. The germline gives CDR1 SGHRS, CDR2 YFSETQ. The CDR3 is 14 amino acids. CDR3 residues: CASSYQTGRGEQYF. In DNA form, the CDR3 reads TGCGCCAGCAGCTATCAGACAGGAAGAGGGGAGCAGTACTTC.

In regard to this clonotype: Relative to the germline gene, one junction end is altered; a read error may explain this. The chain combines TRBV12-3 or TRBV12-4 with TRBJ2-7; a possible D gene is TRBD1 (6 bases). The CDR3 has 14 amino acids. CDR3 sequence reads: CTSSLGGGFDEQYF. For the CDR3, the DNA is TGTACCAGCAGTTTGGGTGGGGGCTTTGACGAGCAGTACTTC.

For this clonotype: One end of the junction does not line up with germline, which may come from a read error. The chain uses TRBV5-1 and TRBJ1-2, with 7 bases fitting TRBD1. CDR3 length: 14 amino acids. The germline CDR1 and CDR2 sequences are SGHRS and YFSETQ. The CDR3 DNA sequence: TGTGCCAGCAGCTGGTCGACAGGGTCCTATGGCTACACCTTC. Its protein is CASSWSTGSYGYTF.

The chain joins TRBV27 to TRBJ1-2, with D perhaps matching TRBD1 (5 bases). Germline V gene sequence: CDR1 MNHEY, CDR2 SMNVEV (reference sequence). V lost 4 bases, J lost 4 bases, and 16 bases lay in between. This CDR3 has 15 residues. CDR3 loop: CASSSLARGFYGYTF. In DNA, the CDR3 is TGTGCCAGCAGTTCACTAGCCCGGGGGTTCTATGGCTACACCTTC.

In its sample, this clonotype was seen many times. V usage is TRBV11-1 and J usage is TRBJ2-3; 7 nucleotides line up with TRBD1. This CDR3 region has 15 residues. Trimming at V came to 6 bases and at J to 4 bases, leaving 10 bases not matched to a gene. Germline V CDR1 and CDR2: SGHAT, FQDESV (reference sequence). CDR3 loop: CASSVGGSFADTQYF. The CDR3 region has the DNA TGTGCCAGCAGTGTAGGGGGCTCTTTCGCAGATACGCAGTATTTT.

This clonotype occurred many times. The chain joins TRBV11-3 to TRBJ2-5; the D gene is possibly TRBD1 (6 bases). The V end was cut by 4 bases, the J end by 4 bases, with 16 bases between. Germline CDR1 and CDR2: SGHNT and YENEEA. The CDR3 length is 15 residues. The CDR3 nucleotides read TGTGCCAGCAGCTCGGATAAGGACAGTTCAGAGACCCAGTACTTC. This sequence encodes CASSSDKDSSETQYF.

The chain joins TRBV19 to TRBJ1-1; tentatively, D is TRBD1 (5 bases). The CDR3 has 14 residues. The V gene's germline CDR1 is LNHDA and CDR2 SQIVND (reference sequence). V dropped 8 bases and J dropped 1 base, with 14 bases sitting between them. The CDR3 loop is CASRVTTGNTEAFF. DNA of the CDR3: TGTGCCAGTCGGGTGACTACAGGGAACACTGAAGCTTTCTTT.

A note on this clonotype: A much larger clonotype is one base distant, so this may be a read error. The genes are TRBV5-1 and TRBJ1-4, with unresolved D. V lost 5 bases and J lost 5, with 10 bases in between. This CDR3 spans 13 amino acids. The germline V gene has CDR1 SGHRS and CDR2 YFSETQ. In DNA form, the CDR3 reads TGCGCCAGCAGTAACGGACGGAATGAAAAACTGTTTTTT. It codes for CASSNGRNEKLFF.

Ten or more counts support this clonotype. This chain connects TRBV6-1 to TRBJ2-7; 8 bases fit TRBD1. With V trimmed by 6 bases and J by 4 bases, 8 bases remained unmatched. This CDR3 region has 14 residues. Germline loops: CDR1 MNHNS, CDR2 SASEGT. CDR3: CASRLGQALYEQYF. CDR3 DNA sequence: TGTGCCAGCAGGTTGGGACAGGCCCTATACGAGCAGTACTTC.

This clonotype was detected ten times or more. The DNA for the CDR3 is TGCGCCAGCAGCTCATCCGCAGGCGGCTATGGCTACACCTTC. Residues: CASSSSAGGYGYTF. The chain links TRBV5-1 to TRBJ1-2; D is undetermined. This CDR3 is built from 14 residues. V was cut by 3 bases and J by 4 bases, with 13 bases left in between. The germline V gene has CDR1 SGHRS and CDR2 YFSETQ.

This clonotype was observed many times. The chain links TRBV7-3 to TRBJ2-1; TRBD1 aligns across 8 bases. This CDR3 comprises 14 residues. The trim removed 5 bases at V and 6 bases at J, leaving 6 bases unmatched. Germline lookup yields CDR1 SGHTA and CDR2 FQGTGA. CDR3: CASSPDRGRNEQFF. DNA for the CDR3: TGTGCCAGCAGCCCCGACAGGGGACGCAATGAGCAGTTCTTC.

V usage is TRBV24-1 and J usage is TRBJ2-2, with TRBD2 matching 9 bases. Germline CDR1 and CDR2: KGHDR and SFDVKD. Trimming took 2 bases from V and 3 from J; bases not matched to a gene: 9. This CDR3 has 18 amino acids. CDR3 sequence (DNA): TGTGCCACCAGTGATTCGGCGGGAGGGCCGATTGACACCGGGGAGCTGTTTTTT. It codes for CATSDSAGGPIDTGELFF.

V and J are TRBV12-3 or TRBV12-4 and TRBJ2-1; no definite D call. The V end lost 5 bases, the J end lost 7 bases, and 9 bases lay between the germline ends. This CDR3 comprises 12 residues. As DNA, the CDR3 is TGTGCCAGCAGTCTTCCCAGGAATGAGCAGTTCTTC. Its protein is CASSLPRNEQFF.

The CDR3, as DNA: TGTGCCAGCAGTTTTGATCCGAATGGGTTCGGCTATGGCTACACCTTC. Residues: CASSFDPNGFGYGYTF. The chain has TRBV27 and TRBJ1-2; D unclear. The V end was cut by 3 bases, the J end by 4 bases, with 18 bases between. This CDR3 is built from 16 residues. From germline, CDR1 is MNHEY and CDR2 SMNVEV (reference sequence).

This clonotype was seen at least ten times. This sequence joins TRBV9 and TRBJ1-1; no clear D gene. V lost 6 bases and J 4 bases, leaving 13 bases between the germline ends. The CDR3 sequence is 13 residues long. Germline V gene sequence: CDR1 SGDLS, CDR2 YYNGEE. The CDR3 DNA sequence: TGTGCCAGCAAAGGGCTCGACTCCACTGAAGCTTTCTTT. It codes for CASKGLDSTEAFF.

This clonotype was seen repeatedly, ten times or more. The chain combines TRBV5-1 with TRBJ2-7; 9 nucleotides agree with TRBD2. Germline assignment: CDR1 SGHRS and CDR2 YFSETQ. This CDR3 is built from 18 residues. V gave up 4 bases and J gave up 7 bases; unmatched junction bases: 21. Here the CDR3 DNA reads TGCGCCAGCAGCCGCGACCTAATAGCGGGAGCCGGGTCGGGGGAGCAGTACTTC. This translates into CASSRDLIAGAGSGEQYF.

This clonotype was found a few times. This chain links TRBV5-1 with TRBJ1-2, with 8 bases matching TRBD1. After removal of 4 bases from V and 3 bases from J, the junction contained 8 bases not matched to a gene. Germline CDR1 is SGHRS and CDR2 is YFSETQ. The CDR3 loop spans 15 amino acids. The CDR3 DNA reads TGCGCCAGCAGCCGCGGACAGGGTTTGGACTATGGCTACACCTTC. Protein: CASSRGQGLDYGYTF. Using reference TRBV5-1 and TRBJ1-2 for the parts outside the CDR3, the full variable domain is KAGVTQTPRYLIKTRGQQVTLSCSPISGHRSVSWYQQTPGQGLQFLFEYFSETQRNKGNFPGRFSGRQFSNSRSEMNVSTLELGDSALYLCASSRGQGLDYGYTFGSGTRLTVV.

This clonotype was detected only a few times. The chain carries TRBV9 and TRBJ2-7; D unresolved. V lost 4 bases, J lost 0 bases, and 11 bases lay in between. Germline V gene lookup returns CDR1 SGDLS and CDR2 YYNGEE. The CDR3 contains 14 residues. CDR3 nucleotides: TGTGCCAGCAGCCCTGGGGTGGGCTCCTACGAGCAGTACTTC. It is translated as CASSPGVGSYEQYF.

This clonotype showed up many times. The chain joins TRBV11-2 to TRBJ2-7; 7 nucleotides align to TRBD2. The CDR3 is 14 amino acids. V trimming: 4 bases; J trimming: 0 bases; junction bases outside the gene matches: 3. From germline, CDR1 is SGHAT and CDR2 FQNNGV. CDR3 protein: CASSYRGGSYEQYF. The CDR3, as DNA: TGTGCCAGCAGCTACCGCGGGGGCTCCTACGAGCAGTACTTC.